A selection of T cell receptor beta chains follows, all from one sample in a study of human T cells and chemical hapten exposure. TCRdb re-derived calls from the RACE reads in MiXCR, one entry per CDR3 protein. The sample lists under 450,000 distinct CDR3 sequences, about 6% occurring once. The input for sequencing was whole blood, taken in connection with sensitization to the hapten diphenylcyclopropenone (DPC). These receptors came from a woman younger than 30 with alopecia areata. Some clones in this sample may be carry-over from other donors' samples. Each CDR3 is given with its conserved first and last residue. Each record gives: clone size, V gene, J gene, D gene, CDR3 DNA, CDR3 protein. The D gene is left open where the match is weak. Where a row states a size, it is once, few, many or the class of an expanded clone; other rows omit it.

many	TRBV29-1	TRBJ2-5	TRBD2	TGCAGCGTTGAAGATCCGAGCGGGGCAGAGACCCAGTACTTC	CSVEDPSGAETQYF
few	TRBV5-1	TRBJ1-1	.	TGCGCCAGCAAGTTACGTTTCCCTGGGAACACTGAAGCTTTCTTT	CASKLRFPGNTEAFF
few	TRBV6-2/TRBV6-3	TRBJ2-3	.	TGTGCCAGCAGTCCCGAAGGAGATACGCAGTATTTT	CASSPEGDTQYF
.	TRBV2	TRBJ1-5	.	TGTGCCAGCAGTGGCGGCGGCCTTGTGCCCCAGCATTTT	CASSGGGLVPQHF
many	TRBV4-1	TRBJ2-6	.	TGCGCCAGCAGCCAAGATGACGGTTCTGGGGCCAACGTCCTGACTTTC	CASSQDDGSGANVLTF
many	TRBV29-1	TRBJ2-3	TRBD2	TGCAGCGTCGGACTACTCGGGGGGAGGACAGATACGCAGTATTTT	CSVGLLGGRTDTQYF
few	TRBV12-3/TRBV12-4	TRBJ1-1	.	TGTGCCAGCAGTTTAAGGAGCACTGAAGCTTTCTTT	CASSLRSTEAFF
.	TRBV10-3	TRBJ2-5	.	TGTGCCATCAGTGAACGGACCCAAGAGACCCAGTACTTC	CAISERTQETQYF
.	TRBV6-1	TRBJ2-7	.	TGTGCCAGCAGTGAAGCGCTTCGTAGGGGGTTATACGAGCAGTACTTC	CASSEALRRGLYEQYF
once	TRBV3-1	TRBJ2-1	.	TGTGCCAGCAGCCAACAATGGGACGTTCCCCGAGGTGAGCAGTTCTTC	CASSQQWDVPRGEQFF
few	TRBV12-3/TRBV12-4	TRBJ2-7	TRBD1	TGTGCCAGCAGTAGGGACAGGAACAGCTACGAGCAGTACTTC	CASSRDRNSYEQYF
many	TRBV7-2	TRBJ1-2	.	TGTGCCAGCAGCCCGATCGCCTATGGCTACACCTTC	CASSPIAYGYTF
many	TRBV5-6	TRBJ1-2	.	TGTGCCAGCAGCCAGCAGGGGAACTATGGCTACACCTTC	CASSQQGNYGYTF
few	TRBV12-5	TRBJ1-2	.	TGTGCTAGTGGTTTGGTAGAGGGGCTGGGTGATGGCTACACCTTC	CASGLVEGLGDGYTF
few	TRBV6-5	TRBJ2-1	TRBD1	TGTGCCAGCAGTTACTCCAGGGGGTACAATGAGCAGTTCTTC	CASSYSRGYNEQFF
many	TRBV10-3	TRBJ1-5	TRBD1	TGTGCCATCAGTGAGACCGACAGGGAGAATCAGCCCCAGCATTTT	CAISETDRENQPQHF
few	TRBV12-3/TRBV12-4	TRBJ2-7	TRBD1	TGTGCCAGCAGTCCCGGACAGGGTAGCGACGAGCAGTACTTC	CASSPGQGSDEQYF
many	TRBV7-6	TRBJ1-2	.	TGTGCCAGCAGCCCCATCACCGAGACCTATGGCTACACCTTC	CASSPITETYGYTF
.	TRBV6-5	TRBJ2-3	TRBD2	TGTGCCAGCAGTTACGGTAGCGGGGGACTCGGGGATACGCAGTATTTT	CASSYGSGGLGDTQYF
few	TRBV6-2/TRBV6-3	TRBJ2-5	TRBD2	TGTGCCAGCAGTTACACTCCTTTGACTAGCGGGGGAGAGACCCAGTACTTC	CASSYTPLTSGGETQYF
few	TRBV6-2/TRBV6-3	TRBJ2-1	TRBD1	TGTGCCAGCAGTTTAGAGGGGGCACCCTACAATGAGCAGTTCTTC	CASSLEGAPYNEQFF
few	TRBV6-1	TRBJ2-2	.	TGTGCCAGCAGTGGATTAGCGGTAAACACCGGGGAGCTGTTTTTT	CASSGLAVNTGELFF
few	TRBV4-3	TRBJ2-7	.	TGCGCCAGCAGCCAAGCCGGACGTAGGAGCTCCTACGAGCAGTACTTC	CASSQAGRRSSYEQYF
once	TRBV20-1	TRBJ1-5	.	TGCAGTGCTAGTGGGAGTTATAGCAATCAGCCCCAGCATTTT	CSASGSYSNQPQHF
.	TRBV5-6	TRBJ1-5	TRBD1	TGTGCCAGCAGCTTCACAGGGGGCGGCAATCAGCCCCAGCATTTT	CASSFTGGGNQPQHF
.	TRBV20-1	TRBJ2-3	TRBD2	TGCAGTGCTAGAGATTGGGGCCGGCGGGGGGCTAGAGATACGCAGTATTTT	CSARDWGRRGARDTQYF
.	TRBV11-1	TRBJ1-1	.	TGTGCCAGCAGCTTACGGGGGAATATGGCTGAAGCTTTCTTT	CASSLRGNMAEAFF
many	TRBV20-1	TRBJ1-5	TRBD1	TGCAGTGCTAAACGGACAGGGGGCTTTAATAGCAATCAGCCCCAGCATTTT	CSAKRTGGFNSNQPQHF
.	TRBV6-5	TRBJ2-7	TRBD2	TGTGCCAGCAGTTACTCCACAAGCGGGGGGCAGTACGAGCAGTACTTC	CASSYSTSGGQYEQYF
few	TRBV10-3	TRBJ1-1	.	TGTGCCATCACCCGGACAGAGAACACTGAAGCTTTCTTT	CAITRTENTEAFF
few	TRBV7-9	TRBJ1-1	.	TGTGCCAGCAGCTTCCACCAGGCCCACACTGAAGCTTTCTTT	CASSFHQAHTEAFF
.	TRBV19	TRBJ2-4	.	TGTGCCAGTAGTATGGTGGCGAGGGCGCCCAGGGACATTCAGTACTTC	CASSMVARAPRDIQYF
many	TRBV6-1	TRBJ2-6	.	TGTGCCAGCAACTCTGGGGCCAACGTCCTGACTTTC	CASNSGANVLTF
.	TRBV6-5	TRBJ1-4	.	TGTGCCAGCAGTTACTCGGAGGGAGCTAATGAAAAACTGTTTTTT	CASSYSEGANEKLFF
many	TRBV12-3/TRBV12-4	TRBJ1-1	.	TGTGCCAGCAGTTTACGTCCGGATGAAGCTTTCTTT	CASSLRPDEAFF
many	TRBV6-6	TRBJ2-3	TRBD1	TGTGCCAGCAGTCAAACAGGGGGAACCACAGATACGCAGTATTTT	CASSQTGGTTDTQYF
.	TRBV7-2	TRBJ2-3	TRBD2	TGTGCCAGCAGCTTAGTGGCCATTAGCGGGGGGCTCACAGATACGCAGTATTTT	CASSLVAISGGLTDTQYF
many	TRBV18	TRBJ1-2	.	TGTGCCAGCTCAGCCGACGGGCCTGCCTATGGCTACACCTTC	CASSADGPAYGYTF
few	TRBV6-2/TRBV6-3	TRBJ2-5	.	TGTGCCACCTCCGGGGGAAGTAAGGAGACCCAGTACTTC	CATSGGSKETQYF